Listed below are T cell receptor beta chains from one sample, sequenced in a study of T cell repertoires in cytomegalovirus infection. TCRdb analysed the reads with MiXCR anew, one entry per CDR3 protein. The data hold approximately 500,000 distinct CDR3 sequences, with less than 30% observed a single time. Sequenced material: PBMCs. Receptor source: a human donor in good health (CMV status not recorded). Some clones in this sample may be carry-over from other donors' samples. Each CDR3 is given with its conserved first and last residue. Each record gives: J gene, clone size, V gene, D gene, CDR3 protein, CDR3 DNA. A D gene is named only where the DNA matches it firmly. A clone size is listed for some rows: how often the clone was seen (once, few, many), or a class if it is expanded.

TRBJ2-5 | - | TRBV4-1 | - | CASSQEGTRETQYF | TGCGCCAGCAGCCAAGAGGGGACGAGAGAGACCCAGTACTTC
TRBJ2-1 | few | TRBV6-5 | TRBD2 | CASSYGGTRGKQFF | TGTGCCAGCAGTTACGGGGGGACTAGGGGTAAGCAGTTCTTC
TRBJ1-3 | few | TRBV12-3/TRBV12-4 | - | CASSRGSTLGNTIYF | TGTGCCAGCAGTCGCGGGTCCACTCTGGGAAACACCATATATTTT
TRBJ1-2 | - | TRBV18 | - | CASSPRPAEDYGYTF | TGTGCCAGCTCACCTAGGCCAGCGGAAGACTATGGCTACACCTTC
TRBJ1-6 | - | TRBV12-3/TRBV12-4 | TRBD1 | CASRLAGGGSPLHF | TGTGCCAGCAGGCTTGCAGGGGGAGGTTCACCCCTCCACTTT
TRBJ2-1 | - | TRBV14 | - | CASSTRVGFSYNEQFF | TGTGCCAGCAGCACTCGGGTGGGGTTCTCCTACAATGAGCAGTTCTTC
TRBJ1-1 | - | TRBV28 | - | CASSIQALEAFF | TGTGCCAGCAGTATACAGGCCCTTGAAGCTTTCTTT
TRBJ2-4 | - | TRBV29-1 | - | CSVEGSSENIQYF | TGCAGCGTTGAGGGCAGTAGCGAAAACATTCAGTACTTC
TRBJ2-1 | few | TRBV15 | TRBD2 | CATSRPPGTSGDVRSSYNEQFF | TGTGCCACCAGCAGACCTCCCGGGACTAGCGGAGACGTCCGGAGCTCCTACAATGAGCAGTTCTTC
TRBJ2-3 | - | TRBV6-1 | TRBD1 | CASSYVAGGKDTQYF | TGTGCCAGCAGTTACGTGGCAGGGGGCAAAGATACGCAGTATTTT
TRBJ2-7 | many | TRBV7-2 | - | CASSLAGTYEQYF | TGTGCCAGCAGCTTAGCCGGGACCTACGAGCAGTACTTC
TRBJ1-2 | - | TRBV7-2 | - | CASSRLPNYGYTF | TGTGCCAGCAGCCGACTACCAAACTATGGCTACACCTTC
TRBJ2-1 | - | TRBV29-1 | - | CSVAGQGNEQFF | TGCAGCGTTGCAGGGCAGGGCAATGAGCAGTTCTTC
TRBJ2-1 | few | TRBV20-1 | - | CSARVFGGHSGGNEQFF | TGCAGTGCTAGAGTATTTGGGGGGCATTCCGGTGGGAATGAGCAGTTCTTC
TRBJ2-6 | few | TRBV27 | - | CASGYRGAGANVLTF | TGTGCCAGCGGCTATAGGGGCGCGGGGGCCAACGTCCTGACTTTC